Given below is one T cell receptor (beta chain) in context. Its antigen is still unknown. V dropped 7 bases and J dropped 4; count of bases not matched to a gene: 7. The CDR3 contains 14 residues. CDR1 MNHEY and CDR2 SVGAGI come from the germline V gene. The data belong to a study of CD4 T cells in relation to SARS-CoV-2 and coronaviruses. Study details: ViraFEST: approximately 10-day antigen culture of PBMCs, then TCR beta CDR3 sequencing.

The unexposed donors gave CD4+ T cells in 2011-2018, prior to COVID-19. The cells were cultured for 10 days before CD4+ T cells were isolated. Cells permitting, SARS-CoV-2 S/N and four cold-coronavirus spikes were tested on unexposed-donor CD4+ T cells. Repertoires were generated with immunoSEQ multiplex PCR, while TCRdb's copy carries only in-frame clones and drops some. Of about 29,000 clones in the sample, about two thirds were seen once. This receptor was identified in a human donor in good health. Sequenced: CD4+ T cells from PBMCs, cultured in vitro. The chain employs TRBV6-5 and TRBJ1-5; 7 bases line up with TRBD1. The CDR3 reads CASNRQGSNQPQHF. Written as DNA, the CDR3 is TGTGCCAGCAACCGACAGGGTAGTAATCAGCCCCAGCATTTT.